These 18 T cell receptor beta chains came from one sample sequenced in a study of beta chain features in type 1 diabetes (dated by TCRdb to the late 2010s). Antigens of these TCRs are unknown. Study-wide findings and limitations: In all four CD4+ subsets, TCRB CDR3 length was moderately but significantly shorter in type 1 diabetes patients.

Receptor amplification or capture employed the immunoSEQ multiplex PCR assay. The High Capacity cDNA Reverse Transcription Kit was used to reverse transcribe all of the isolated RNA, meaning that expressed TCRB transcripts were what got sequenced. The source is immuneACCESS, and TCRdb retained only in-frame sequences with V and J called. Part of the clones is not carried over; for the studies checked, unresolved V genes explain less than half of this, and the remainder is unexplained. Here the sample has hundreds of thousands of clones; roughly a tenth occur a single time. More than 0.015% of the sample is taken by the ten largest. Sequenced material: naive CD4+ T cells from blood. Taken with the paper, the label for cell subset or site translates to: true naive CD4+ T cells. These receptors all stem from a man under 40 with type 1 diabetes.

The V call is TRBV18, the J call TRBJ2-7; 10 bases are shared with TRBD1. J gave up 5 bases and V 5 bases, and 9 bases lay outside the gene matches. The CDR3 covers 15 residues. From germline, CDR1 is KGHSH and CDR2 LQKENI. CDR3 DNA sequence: TGTGCCAGCTCAACCCGGCCGGACAGGGGGAACGAGCAGTACTTC. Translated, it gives CASSTRPDRGNEQYF.

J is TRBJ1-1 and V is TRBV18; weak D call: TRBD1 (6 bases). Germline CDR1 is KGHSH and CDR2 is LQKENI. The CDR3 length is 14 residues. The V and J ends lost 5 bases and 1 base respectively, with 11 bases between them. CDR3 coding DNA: TGTGCCAGCTCATCTCGACAGGAGAACACTGAAGCTTTCTTT. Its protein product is CASSSRQENTEAFF.

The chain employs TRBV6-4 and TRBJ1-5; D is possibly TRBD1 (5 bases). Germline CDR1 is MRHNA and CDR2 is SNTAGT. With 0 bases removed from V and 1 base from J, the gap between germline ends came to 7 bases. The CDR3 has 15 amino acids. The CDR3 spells CASSDSGRSNQPQHF. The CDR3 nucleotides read TGTGCCAGCAGTGACTCGGGGCGCAGCAATCAGCCCCAGCATTTT.

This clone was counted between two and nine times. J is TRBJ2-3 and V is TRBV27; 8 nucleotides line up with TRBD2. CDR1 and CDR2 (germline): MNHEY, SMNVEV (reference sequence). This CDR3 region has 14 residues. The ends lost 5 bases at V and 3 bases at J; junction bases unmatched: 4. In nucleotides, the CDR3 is TGTGCCAGCAGTGTCCAGCGGGGGACAGATACGCAGTATTTT. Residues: CASSVQRGTDTQYF.

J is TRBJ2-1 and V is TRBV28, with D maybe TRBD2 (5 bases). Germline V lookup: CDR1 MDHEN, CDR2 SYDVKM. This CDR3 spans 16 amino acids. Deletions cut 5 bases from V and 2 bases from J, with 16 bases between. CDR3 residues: CASSPPGSGAYNEQFF. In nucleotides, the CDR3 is TGTGCCAGCAGTCCCCCGGGGAGTGGCGCCTACAATGAGCAGTTCTTC.

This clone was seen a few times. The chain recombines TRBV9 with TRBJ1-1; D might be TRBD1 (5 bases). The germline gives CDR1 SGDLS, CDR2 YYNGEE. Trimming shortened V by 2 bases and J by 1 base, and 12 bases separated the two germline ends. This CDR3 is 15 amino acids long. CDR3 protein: CASSVYGRGNTEAFF. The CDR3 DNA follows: TGTGCCAGCAGCGTCTACGGGAGGGGGAACACTGAAGCTTTCTTT.

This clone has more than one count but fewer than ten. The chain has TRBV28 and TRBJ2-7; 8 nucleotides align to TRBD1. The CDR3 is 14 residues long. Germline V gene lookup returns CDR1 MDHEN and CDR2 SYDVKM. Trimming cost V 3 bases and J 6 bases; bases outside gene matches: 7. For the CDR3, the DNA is TGTGCCAGCAGTTTTCAGGGGGCGCGGGGCGAGCAGTACTTC. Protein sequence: CASSFQGARGEQYF.

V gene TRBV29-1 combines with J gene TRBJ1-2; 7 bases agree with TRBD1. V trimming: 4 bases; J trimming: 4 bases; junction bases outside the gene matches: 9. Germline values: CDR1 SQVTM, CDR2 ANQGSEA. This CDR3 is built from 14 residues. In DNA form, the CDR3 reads TGCAGCGTTGGACAGGGAATGGGTTCCTATGGCTACACCTTC. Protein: CSVGQGMGSYGYTF.

The CDR3 here is CAWSVGEPYGYTF. CDR3 nucleotides: TGTGCCTGGAGTGTTGGAGAACCCTATGGCTACACCTTC. This rearrangement joins TRBV30 to TRBJ1-2; D call uncertain. The length of the CDR3 is 13 residues. Trimming removed 0 bases at V and 4 bases at J, with 9 bases between. Germline assignment: CDR1 GTSNPN and CDR2 SVGIG (reference sequence).

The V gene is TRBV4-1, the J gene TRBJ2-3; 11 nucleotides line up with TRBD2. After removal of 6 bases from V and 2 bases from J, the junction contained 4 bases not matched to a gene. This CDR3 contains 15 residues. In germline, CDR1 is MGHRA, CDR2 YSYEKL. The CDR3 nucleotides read TGCGCCAGCAGAAGACTAGCGGGGATCACAGATACGCAGTATTTT. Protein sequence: CASRRLAGITDTQYF.

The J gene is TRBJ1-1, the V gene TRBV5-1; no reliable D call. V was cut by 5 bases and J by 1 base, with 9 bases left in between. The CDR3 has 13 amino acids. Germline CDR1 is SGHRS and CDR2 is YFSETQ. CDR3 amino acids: CASRVTGNTEAFF. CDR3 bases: TGCGCCAGCAGGGTTACGGGGAACACTGAAGCTTTCTTT. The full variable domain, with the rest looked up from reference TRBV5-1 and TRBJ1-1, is KAGVTQTPRYLIKTRGQQVTLSCSPISGHRSVSWYQQTPGQGLQFLFEYFSETQRNKGNFPGRFSGRQFSNSRSEMNVSTLELGDSALYLCASRVTGNTEAFFGQGTRLTVV.

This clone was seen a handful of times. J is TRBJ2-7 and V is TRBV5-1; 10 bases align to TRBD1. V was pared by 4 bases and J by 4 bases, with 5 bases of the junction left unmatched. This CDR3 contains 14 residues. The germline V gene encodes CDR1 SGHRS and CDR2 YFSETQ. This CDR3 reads CASSGTGVLYEQYF. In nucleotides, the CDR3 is TGCGCCAGCAGCGGGACAGGGGTTTTGTACGAGCAGTACTTC.

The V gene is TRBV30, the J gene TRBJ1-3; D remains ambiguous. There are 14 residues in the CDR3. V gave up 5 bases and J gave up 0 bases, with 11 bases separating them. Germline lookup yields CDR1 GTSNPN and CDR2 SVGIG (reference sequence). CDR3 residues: CAWEVGSSGNTIYF. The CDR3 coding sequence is TGTGCCTGGGAGGTAGGGAGCTCTGGAAACACCATATATTTT.

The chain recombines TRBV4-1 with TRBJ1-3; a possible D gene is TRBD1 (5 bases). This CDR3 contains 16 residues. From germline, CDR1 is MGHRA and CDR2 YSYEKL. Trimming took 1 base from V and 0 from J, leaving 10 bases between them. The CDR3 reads CASSQGRASSGNTIYF. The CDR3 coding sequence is TGCGCCAGCAGCCAAGGCAGGGCCTCCTCTGGAAACACCATATATTTT.

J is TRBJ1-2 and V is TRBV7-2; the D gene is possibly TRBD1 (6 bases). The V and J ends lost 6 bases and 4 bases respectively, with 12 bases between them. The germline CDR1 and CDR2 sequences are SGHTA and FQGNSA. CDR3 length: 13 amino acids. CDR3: CASRYQTGYGYTF. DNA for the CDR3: TGTGCCAGCAGGTACCAGACAGGCTATGGCTACACCTTC.

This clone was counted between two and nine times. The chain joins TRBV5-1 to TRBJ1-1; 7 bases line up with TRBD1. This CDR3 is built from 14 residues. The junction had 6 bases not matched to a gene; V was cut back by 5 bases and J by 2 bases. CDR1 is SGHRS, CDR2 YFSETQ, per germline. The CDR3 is CASSRDRVNTEAFF. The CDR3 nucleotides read TGCGCCAGCAGTCGTGACAGGGTCAACACTGAAGCTTTCTTT.

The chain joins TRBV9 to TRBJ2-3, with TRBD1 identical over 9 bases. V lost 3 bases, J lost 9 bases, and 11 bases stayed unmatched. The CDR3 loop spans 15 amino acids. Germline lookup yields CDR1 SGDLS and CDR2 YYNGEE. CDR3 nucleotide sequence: TGTGCCAGCAGCGGACCGGGACAGGGAGCCCAAACGCAGTATTTT. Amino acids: CASSGPGQGAQTQYF.

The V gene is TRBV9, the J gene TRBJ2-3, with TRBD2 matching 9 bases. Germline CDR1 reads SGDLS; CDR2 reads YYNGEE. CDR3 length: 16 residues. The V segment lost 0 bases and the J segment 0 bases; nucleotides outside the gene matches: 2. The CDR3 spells CASSVGTSASTDTQYF. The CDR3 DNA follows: TGTGCCAGCAGCGTAGGGACTAGCGCTAGCACAGATACGCAGTATTTT.